These T cell receptor beta chains were read from a single sample in a study of blood T cell repertoires in COVID-19. The data were produced by immunoSEQ multiplex PCR, yet TCRdb's version contains in-frame clones alone and is incomplete. In the table there are roughly 200,000 clones, 86% of which are singletons. The source material was PBMCs or T cells enriched from blood (not recorded which). Every receptor here comes from a woman aged 40 to 49 with acute COVID-19. Each CDR3 is given with its conserved first and last residue. A D gene is named only where the DNA matches it firmly. Size tells how often a clone was seen (once, few, many) or the class of an expanded clone, and some rows leave it out.

J gene,clone size,V gene,D gene,CDR3 DNA,CDR3 protein
TRBJ1-1,NA,TRBV12-3/TRBV12-4,TRBD1,TGTGCCAGCAGGGACAGGGGAAGAACTGAAGCTTTCTTT,CASRDRGRTEAFF
TRBJ1-1,NA,TRBV19,NA,TGTGCCAGTAGTATGAACGGGTTGAACACTGAAGCTTTCTTT,CASSMNGLNTEAFF
TRBJ2-1,NA,TRBV27,NA,TGTGCCAGCAGTTTTTCCACCTACAATGAGCAGTTCTTC,CASSFSTYNEQFF
TRBJ1-1,NA,TRBV19,NA,TGTGCCAGTAGTCTACGGGGTAGTGAAGCTTTCTTT,CASSLRGSEAFF
TRBJ1-1,NA,TRBV5-6,TRBD1,TGTGCCAGCAGCTTGGACGGGACAGGGGTATTTAACACTGAAGCTTTCTTT,CASSLDGTGVFNTEAFF
TRBJ1-4,NA,TRBV4-3,NA,TGCGCCAGCAGCCAAGCCGGTGAAAAACTGTTTTTT,CASSQAGEKLFF
TRBJ2-5,few,TRBV19,TRBD2,TGTGCCAGCGGCTTACTAGCGGGGGACCTAGAGACCCAGTACTTC,CASGLLAGDLETQYF
TRBJ2-1,NA,TRBV20-1,NA,TGCAGTGCTAGTTTTCTTCCGGGGAGGAATGAGCAGTTCTTC,CSASFLPGRNEQFF
TRBJ2-2,NA,TRBV5-8,NA,TGTGCCAGCAGCTCCAGGGGCATGAACACCGGGGAGCTGTTTTTT,CASSSRGMNTGELFF
TRBJ1-5,NA,TRBV19,NA,TGTGCCAGTAGTATAGTCGGCAGGGTCATCTATCAGCCCCAGCATTTT,CASSIVGRVIYQPQHF
TRBJ1-1,NA,TRBV3-1/TRBV3-2,NA,TGTGCCAGCAGCCAAGATGGGCAGGTGAACACTGAAGCTTTCTTT,CASSQDGQVNTEAFF
TRBJ1-2,NA,TRBV6-5,NA,TGTGCCAGCAGTCCCTCAGGAATATATGGCTACACCTTC,CASSPSGIYGYTF
TRBJ1-2,once,TRBV7-9,TRBD1,TGTGCCAGCAGCACAGGGACAGGGGGAGGTGGCTACACCTTC,CASSTGTGGGGYTF
TRBJ2-3,once,TRBV7-3,TRBD2,TGTGCCAGCAGTTCAAAGGCCCCGGGACTAGCGGGGGATTCCACAGATACGCAGTATTTT,CASSSKAPGLAGDSTDTQYF
TRBJ1-5,NA,TRBV2,TRBD1,TGTGCCAGCAGTGAAAACAGGGGCCGACAGCCCCAGCATTTT,CASSENRGRQPQHF
TRBJ1-2,NA,TRBV3-1/TRBV3-2,NA,TGTGCCAGCAGCCAGTTGGCTCGGGGTCCAAATGGCTACACCTTC,CASSQLARGPNGYTF
TRBJ2-7,NA,TRBV24-1,TRBD1,TGTGCCACCAGTTCCTCGACAGGGTACGAGCAGTACTTC,CATSSSTGYEQYF
TRBJ2-1,NA,TRBV11-2,TRBD2,TGTGCCAGCAGCTTAGATGGAGCTAGCGGGGTTAATGAGCAGTTCTTC,CASSLDGASGVNEQFF
TRBJ2-3,NA,TRBV2,TRBD2,TGTGCCAGCAGTGAGTTGGCGGGGGGGCCATCAGATACGCAGTATTTT,CASSELAGGPSDTQYF
TRBJ2-7,few,TRBV18,NA,TGTGCCAGCTCACTGAAGACAGACTACGAGCAGTACTTC,CASSLKTDYEQYF
TRBJ1-1,NA,TRBV7-2,NA,TGTGCCAGCAGCCCAGACGTGGGAGGGAACACTGAAGCTTTCTTT,CASSPDVGGNTEAFF
TRBJ2-7,NA,TRBV19,NA,TGTGCCAGTAGTATAACTACAGGCTCCTACGAGCAGTACTTC,CASSITTGSYEQYF
TRBJ1-2,once,TRBV14,NA,TGTGCCAGCAGCCTTCAGGATTTGACAGACGGCTACACCTTC,CASSLQDLTDGYTF
TRBJ1-5,NA,TRBV10-2,TRBD1,TGCGCCAGCAGTGACCCGAAGACAGGGGGCTTTAATCAGCCCCAGCATTTT,CASSDPKTGGFNQPQHF
TRBJ1-2,NA,TRBV6-1,TRBD1,TGTGCCAGCAGTGAAAAAGGGACAGGCCCAGCTGGCTACACCTTC,CASSEKGTGPAGYTF
TRBJ2-2,NA,TRBV7-2,TRBD2,TGTGCCAGCAGTCGAGGCGGGGGGGCCCGCACCGGGGAGCTGTTTTTT,CASSRGGGARTGELFF
TRBJ2-2,few,TRBV6-2/TRBV6-3,NA,TGTGCCAGCAGTTACCTTTTTGGGCCAGCCGGGGAGCTGTTTTTT,CASSYLFGPAGELFF
TRBJ1-1,NA,TRBV11-2,TRBD1,TGTGCCAGCAGCTTTAGACAGGGGGCGAGGGTGAACACTGAAGCTTTCTTT,CASSFRQGARVNTEAFF
TRBJ2-3,NA,TRBV7-2,NA,TGTGCCAGCAGCCCGGGAGTTGGGACAGATACGCAGTATTTT,CASSPGVGTDTQYF
TRBJ2-3,NA,TRBV3-1/TRBV3-2,NA,TGTGCCAGCAGCCAAGTCCGTCGTACGCAGTATTTT,CASSQVRRTQYF
TRBJ1-4,NA,TRBV7-9,TRBD1,TGTGCCAGCAGCCGAGGACAGGGCGGTGAAAAACTGTTTTTT,CASSRGQGGEKLFF
TRBJ2-5,NA,TRBV5-1,NA,TGCGCCAGCAGCTTGTCATACCAAGAGACCCAGTACTTC,CASSLSYQETQYF
TRBJ2-7,NA,TRBV5-1,NA,TGCGCCAGCAGCTTCTCCAGGGGAACCTCCTACGAGCAGTACTTC,CASSFSRGTSYEQYF
TRBJ2-1,NA,TRBV19,TRBD1,TGTGCCAGTAGTAGGGACAGGGGCGATGAGCAGTTCTTC,CASSRDRGDEQFF
TRBJ2-1,NA,TRBV5-1,NA,TGCGCCAGCAGCTTGGCTAGTTTCAATGAGCAGTTCTTC,CASSLASFNEQFF
TRBJ1-5,NA,TRBV7-9,NA,TGTGCCAGCAGTACGGGGAATCAGCCCCAGCATTTT,CASSTGNQPQHF
TRBJ2-1,NA,TRBV11-2,TRBD2,TGTGCCAGCAGCTTAGTCGGCCAGGGAGCGGGGGGGATGTACAATGAGCAGTTCTTC,CASSLVGQGAGGMYNEQFF
TRBJ1-5,NA,TRBV5-5,NA,TGTGCCAGCAGCCTGGGCGGGGGGCGAAATCCCCAGAGCAATCAGCCCCAGCATTTT,CASSLGGGRNPQSNQPQHF
TRBJ1-2,NA,TRBV4-2,NA,TGTGCCAGCAGCCAAGATGGAGGGCAGACTAACTATGGCTACACCTTC,CASSQDGGQTNYGYTF
TRBJ1-1,NA,TRBV7-9,NA,TGTGCCAGCAGCTCCACAGGGTCGACTGAAGCTTTCTTT,CASSSTGSTEAFF
TRBJ1-1,once,TRBV29-1,TRBD1,TGCAGCGTTGGACAGGGGCGGCCAGGCATGAACACTGAAGCTTTCTTT,CSVGQGRPGMNTEAFF
TRBJ1-1,NA,TRBV5-6,TRBD1,TGTGCCAGCAGCTGGGAATTGGGACAGATAAACACTGAAGCTTTCTTT,CASSWELGQINTEAFF
TRBJ2-5,once,TRBV15,TRBD1,TGTGCCACCAGCAGAGGGGACAGAATCCAAGAGACCCAGTACTTC,CATSRGDRIQETQYF
TRBJ2-5,NA,TRBV20-1,NA,TGCAGTGCTAGTTTGGACACTGGATACAAAGAGACCCAGTACTTC,CSASLDTGYKETQYF
TRBJ1-1,once,TRBV6-5,NA,TGTGCCAGCCAGGATTCCATGAACACTGAAGCTTTCTTT,CASQDSMNTEAFF
TRBJ1-1,NA,TRBV9,NA,TGTGCCAGCAGCGTTCGGGTTAACACTGAAGCTTTCTTT,CASSVRVNTEAFF
TRBJ2-3,NA,TRBV20-1,TRBD2,TGCAGTGCTAGTGCTTACGGGACTAGCGCAGATACGCAGTATTTT,CSASAYGTSADTQYF
TRBJ2-1,NA,TRBV3-1/TRBV3-2,TRBD1,TGTGCCAGCAGCCAACCGTATACGTGGGCAGGGGGCTCCTACAATGAGCAGTTCTTC,CASSQPYTWAGGSYNEQFF
TRBJ1-1,NA,TRBV2,TRBD1,TGTGCCACCAACCGTGGACAGGGGAACACTGAAGCTTTCTTT,CATNRGQGNTEAFF
TRBJ2-6,NA,TRBV19,NA,TGTGCCAGTAGTGTAGACCCGGCTGGGGCCAACGTCCTGACTTTC,CASSVDPAGANVLTF
TRBJ1-1,NA,TRBV19,NA,TGTGCCAGTAGTGGCAGGGTCGCCGGCGAAGCTTTCTTT,CASSGRVAGEAFF